A single sample gave rise to the 18 T cell receptor beta chains below, sequenced in a study of human T cells and chemical hapten exposure. Time point: patch test 1, 2 weeks after DPC sensitization. Documented treatment: therapeutic diphenylcyclopropenone sensitization with weekly scalp DPC. Each CDR3 protein gets one entry after TCRdb re-called the RACE reads with MiXCR. This table has about 340,000 distinct CDR3 sequences, about 7% appearing once. The sequencing used whole blood, collected in connection with sensitization to the hapten diphenylcyclopropenone (DPC). Receptors originate from a woman younger than 35 with alopecia areata. Some clones in this sample may be carry-over from other donors' samples.

A few counts support this clonotype. The CDR3 coding sequence is TGTGCCAGCAGCCAATTACGAGATCTCCTCCACTTT. Translating it yields CASSQLRDLLHF. This chain joins TRBV14 and TRBJ1-6, with D unclear. CDR1 is SGHDN, CDR2 FVKESK, per germline. The CDR3 consists of 12 residues. Trimming pared 2 bases from V and 15 bases from J, leaving 11 bases between.

This clonotype has more than one count but fewer than ten. The rearrangement links TRBV11-2 to TRBJ2-6; D uncertain. The CDR3 has 16 residues. In germline, CDR1 is SGHAT, CDR2 FQNNGV. V lost 0 bases, J lost 1 base, and 7 bases lay in between. This CDR3 is CASSLDPSSGANVLTF. CDR3 coding DNA: TGTGCCAGCAGCTTAGACCCCTCTTCTGGGGCCAACGTCCTGACTTTC.

In this sample, this clonotype turned up many times. CDR3 DNA: TGTGCCATCAGTGTCGGCGCTTGGAACACTGAAGCTTTCTTT. It codes for CAISVGAWNTEAFF. This rearrangement joins TRBV10-3 to TRBJ1-1; the D is unclear. CDR3 length: 14 amino acids. Per germline, CDR1 ENHRY and CDR2 SYGVKD. Trimming pared 4 bases from V and 1 base from J, leaving 10 bases between.

This clonotype appeared many times. This chain links TRBV4-2 with TRBJ2-7, with 8 bases matching TRBD2. Germline V gives CDR1 LGHNA, CDR2 YNFKEQ. The CDR3 has 14 amino acids. Losses at the gene ends were 3 bases for V and 3 bases for J; bases not matched to a gene: 4. The DNA for the CDR3 is TGTGCCAGCAGCCATCAGCGGGGGAACTACGAGCAGTACTTC. It encodes CASSHQRGNYEQYF.

A few counts support this clonotype. This chain joins TRBV4-3 and TRBJ2-6, with 8 positions matching TRBD1. CDR1 is LGHNA, CDR2 YSLEER, per germline. The CDR3 is made up of 15 amino acids. V gave up 3 bases and J gave up 6 bases; unmatched junction bases: 4. In DNA, the CDR3 is TGCGCCAGCAGCCAGGGACAGGCGGTGGCCAACGTCCTGACTTTC. It codes for CASSQGQAVANVLTF.

This clonotype was picked up many times. This chain uses TRBV10-3 with TRBJ2-3; the match to TRBD2 covers 11 bases. The CDR3 sequence is 19 residues long. The trim removed 7 bases at V and 1 base at J, leaving 16 bases unmatched. Germline V lookup: CDR1 ENHRY, CDR2 SYGVKD. The CDR3 loop is CAINASGGTRPNGTDTQYF. The CDR3 DNA is TGTGCCATCAACGCTAGCGGGGGGACAAGACCGAACGGCACAGATACGCAGTATTTT.

This chain joins TRBV6-5 and TRBJ2-6; D possibly corresponds to TRBD2 (5 bases). The CDR3 is made up of 14 amino acids. Per germline, CDR1 MNHEY and CDR2 SVGAGI. Trimming removed 10 bases at V and 4 bases at J, with 14 bases between. The CDR3 bases are TGTGCCACGAGGACTGGGGTGGGGGCCAACGTCCTGACTTTC. Its translation is CATRTGVGANVLTF.

This clonotype was seen more than once but under ten times. The chain links TRBV28 to TRBJ1-1, with D perhaps TRBD1 (5 bases). CDR3 length: 12 amino acids. V lost 11 bases and J lost 3, with 13 bases in between. Germline CDR1 MDHEN, CDR2 SYDVKM. The CDR3 is CAGQGGDTEAFF. In DNA, the CDR3 is TGTGCCGGTCAGGGCGGGGACACTGAAGCTTTCTTT.

This clonotype has just a few counts. The chain has TRBV28 and TRBJ1-5; TRBD1 agrees at 7 bases. V lost 5 bases to trimming and J lost 6 bases; unmatched junction nucleotides: 4. CDR1 is MDHEN, CDR2 SYDVKM, per germline. The CDR3 is 13 residues long. Here the CDR3 reads CASSPTGVQPQHF. The CDR3, as DNA: TGTGCCAGCAGTCCAACAGGGGTTCAGCCCCAGCATTTT.

The rearrangement uses TRBV29-1 and TRBJ1-3, with D perhaps matching TRBD1 (5 bases). Trimming took 1 base from V and 0 from J, leaving 7 bases between them. Germline-derived CDR1 and CDR2 are SQVTM and ANQGSEA. The CDR3 is 14 residues long. CDR3 in DNA: TGCAGCGTTGAAGGAGGGGCCTCTGGAAACACCATATATTTT. Translated: CSVEGGASGNTIYF.

The chain couples TRBV27 to TRBJ2-5; 16 bases match TRBD2. The junction had 7 bases not matched to a gene; V was cut back by 6 bases and J by 0 bases. This CDR3 comprises 18 residues. The germline gives CDR1 MNHEY, CDR2 SMNVEV (reference sequence). CDR3 sequence (DNA): TGTGCCAGCAGCCGTTATGGGACTAGCGGGGGGGACCAAGAGACCCAGTACTTC. As protein: CASSRYGTSGGDQETQYF.

Ten or more counts support this clonotype. The CDR3 sequence: CASSPYTGTQYF. For the CDR3, the DNA is TGTGCCAGCAGCCCATATACGGGGACCCAGTACTTC. The chain carries TRBV7-8 and TRBJ2-5; unclear D gene. The CDR3 is 12 amino acids. V lost 5 bases, J lost 7 bases, and 11 bases lay in between. Per germline, CDR1 SGHVS and CDR2 FQNEAQ.

This chain links TRBV18 with TRBJ2-3, with 8 bases identical to TRBD2. The J segment lost 2 bases and the V segment lost 0 bases, leaving 4 bases of the junction unmatched. CDR3 length equals 16 residues. Germline CDR1 KGHSH, CDR2 LQKENI. The CDR3 DNA sequence: TGTGCCAGCTCACCACCCCAGCGGGGGCCCACAGATACGCAGTATTTT. Its translation: CASSPPQRGPTDTQYF.

The rearrangement uses TRBV18 and TRBJ1-5; a weak D match, TRBD1 (6 bases). This CDR3 is built from 17 residues. The germline V and J ends were trimmed by 4 bases and 5 bases, with 21 bases remaining between them. The V gene's germline CDR1 is KGHSH and CDR2 LQKENI. The CDR3 sequence: CASSQFFLGRGDQPQHF. The CDR3 nucleotides read TGTGCCAGCTCACAATTTTTCCTGGGCAGGGGCGATCAGCCCCAGCATTTT.

This clonotype was observed at least ten times. The chain recombines TRBV6-2 or TRBV6-3 with TRBJ2-7; 7 bases fit TRBD2. Per the germline V gene, CDR1 is MNHEY and CDR2 is SVGEGT. Unmatched junction bases numbered 7, after V lost 5 bases and J lost 0 bases. CDR3 size: 15 residues. The DNA of the CDR3 is TGTGCCAGCAGTGATTCCGGGACTAACTCCTACGAGCAGTACTTC. Translated, it gives CASSDSGTNSYEQYF.

This chain links TRBV12-3 or TRBV12-4 with TRBJ1-2; D not resolved. The V gene lost 3 bases and the J gene lost 6 bases, with 8 bases spanning the gap. This CDR3 is built from 12 residues. This chain's CDR3 is CASSFSKDGYTF. The CDR3 DNA follows: TGTGCCAGCAGTTTCTCCAAAGATGGCTACACCTTC.

The table lists this clonotype with a few counts. The rearrangement uses TRBV5-1 and TRBJ1-2; D is unclear. The V gene's germline CDR1 is SGHRS and CDR2 YFSETQ. The V end lost 0 bases, the J end lost 5 bases, and 8 bases lay between the germline ends. The CDR3 sequence is 13 residues long. In nucleotides, the CDR3 is TGCGCCAGCAGCTTGGACATCTCATATGGCTACACCTTC. Its protein is CASSLDISYGYTF.

The J gene is TRBJ1-2, the V gene TRBV5-5; D is possibly TRBD1 (6 bases). The V and J ends lost 1 base and 3 bases respectively, with 22 bases between them. The CDR3 extends over 18 amino acids. Per germline, CDR1 SGHKS and CDR2 YYEKEE (reference sequence). The CDR3 coding sequence is TGTGCCAGCAGCTTGTCCCCGAAAACAGGGCGATTGGACTATGGCTACACCTTC. This encodes CASSLSPKTGRLDYGYTF.